The 21 T cell receptor beta chains given below trace back to one sample, sequenced in a study of blood T cell repertoires in COVID-19. TCRdb keeps only in-frame clones here, not all; method: immunoSEQ multiplex PCR. The sample carries under 400,000 clones, around 90% recorded once. Sequenced material: peripheral blood. These receptors all stem from a woman aged 55-75 years with COVID-19, enrolled during active disease.

This chain uses TRBV27 with TRBJ2-3; the D gene is possibly TRBD2 (6 bases). CDR1 MNHEY and CDR2 SMNVEV come from the germline V gene (reference sequence). The CDR3 loop spans 15 amino acids. V lost 3 bases and J lost 1, with 11 bases in between. In DNA, the CDR3 is TGTGCCAGCAGTTTTTTGGGGGGAGGCACAGATACGCAGTATTTT. It yields the protein CASSFLGGGTDTQYF.

The genes are TRBV30 and TRBJ2-2; a weak D match, TRBD1 (5 bases). V was clipped by 0 bases and J by 8 bases, with 13 bases between them. CDR1 and CDR2 (germline): GTSNPN, SVGIG (reference sequence). The CDR3 has 14 residues. Here the CDR3 DNA reads TGTGCCTGGAGTGTAGTGACAGCAGGAGGGGAGCTGTTTTTT. Encoded protein: CAWSVVTAGGELFF.

The chain links TRBV5-1 to TRBJ2-5; the D is unclear. Trimming removed 2 bases at V and 9 bases at J, with 20 bases between. CDR3 length: 15 residues. Germline CDR1 is SGHRS and CDR2 is YFSETQ. CDR3 residues: CASSLRARPEESQYF. CDR3 DNA sequence: TGCGCCAGCAGCTTAAGAGCGCGCCCAGAGGAGTCCCAGTACTTC.

The V gene is TRBV6-6, the J gene TRBJ1-2; TRBD1 matches at 7 bases. In germline, CDR1 is MNHNY, CDR2 SVGAGI (reference sequence). J lost 7 bases, V lost 6 bases, and 8 bases had no gene match. The CDR3 has 13 residues. CDR3: CASSSGQAGGYTF. CDR3 sequence (DNA): TGTGCCAGCAGCTCCGGACAGGCCGGTGGCTACACCTTC.

The CDR3 DNA sequence: TGTGCCACCAGCAGAGATTGGACAGTTAGAAACACCATATATTTT. Amino acid sequence: CATSRDWTVRNTIYF. This rearrangement joins TRBV15 to TRBJ1-3; a possible D gene is TRBD1 (6 bases). V lost 0 bases to trimming and J lost 5 bases, with 11 bases between them. The CDR3 has 15 residues. CDR1 is LNHNV and CDR2 is YYDKDF in the germline V gene (reference sequence).

This rearrangement joins TRBV5-6 to TRBJ1-4; 9 nucleotides match TRBD1. V lost 4 bases, J lost 4 bases, and 5 bases stayed unmatched. CDR3 length: 15 residues. Germline values: CDR1 SGHDT, CDR2 YYEEEE. The CDR3 coding sequence is TGTGCCAGCAGCATGACAGGGGGAGGTAATGAAAAACTGTTTTTT. Translation: CASSMTGGGNEKLFF.

The J gene is TRBJ1-2, the V gene TRBV2, with TRBD1 matching over 9 bases. The CDR3 extends over 17 amino acids. The V gene's germline CDR1 is SNHLY and CDR2 FYNNEI. Trimming took 7 bases from V and 4 from J; bases not matched to a gene: 16. The CDR3 region has the DNA TGTGCCAGCAATATACAGGGGGCTATGAACAAAGGCTATGGCTACACCTTC. Translated: CASNIQGAMNKGYGYTF.

The chain is built from TRBV6-5 and TRBJ1-3, with 7 bases identical to TRBD1. Germline values: CDR1 MNHEY, CDR2 SVGAGI. J was trimmed by 2 bases and V by 0 bases; bases with no gene match: 4. CDR3 length: 16 amino acids. CDR3 coding DNA: TGTGCCAGCAGTTACTCGGGTGGACAGGCTGGAAACACCATATATTTT. Protein product: CASSYSGGQAGNTIYF.

The J gene is TRBJ1-3, the V gene TRBV5-4; D call uncertain. CDR1 is SGHNT and CDR2 is YYREEE in the germline V gene (reference sequence). Trimming pared 0 bases from V and 2 bases from J, leaving 12 bases between. The CDR3 has 16 residues. DNA for the CDR3: TGTGCCAGCAGCTTGGACAGTCCGGCCCCTGGAAACACCATATATTTT. Its protein is CASSLDSPAPGNTIYF.

The V call is TRBV3-1 (or the pseudogene TRBV3-2), the J call TRBJ1-1, with TRBD1 identical over 9 bases. CDR1 LGHDT and CDR2 YNNKEL come from the germline V gene (reference sequence). This CDR3 has 14 residues. With 3 bases clipped from V and 4 bases from J, the junction kept 3 bases outside the gene matches. The CDR3 coding sequence is TGTGCCAGCAGCCATGGGACAGGGATCACTGAAGCTTTCTTT. Translated, it gives CASSHGTGITEAFF.

The V gene is TRBV7-9, the J gene TRBJ1-1; D uncertain. CDR1 is SEHNR, CDR2 FQNEAQ, per germline (reference sequence). V shed 1 base and J shed 6 bases, with 12 bases lying between them. The length of the CDR3 is 14 residues. The DNA for the CDR3 is TGTGCCAGCAGCTTAGAAACGGCCGGGGCTGAAGCTTTCTTT. This sequence encodes CASSLETAGAEAFF.

The chain links TRBV4-1 to TRBJ1-1; D is perhaps TRBD1 (5 bases). V was clipped by 1 base and J by 0 bases, with 6 bases between them. The CDR3 sequence is 14 residues long. Germline V gene lookup returns CDR1 MGHRA and CDR2 YSYEKL. The CDR3 DNA sequence: TGCGCCAGCAGCCAAGGACAGCTGAACACTGAAGCTTTCTTT. It encodes CASSQGQLNTEAFF.

This rearrangement joins TRBV19 to TRBJ1-1; D possibly corresponds to TRBD1 (6 bases). This CDR3 spans 15 amino acids. Germline V gene sequence: CDR1 LNHDA, CDR2 SQIVND (reference sequence). V was shortened by 4 bases and J by 2 bases, with 14 bases between the two germline ends. The CDR3 sequence: CASSTNRVSNTEAFF. CDR3 coding DNA: TGTGCCAGTAGTACAAACAGGGTCTCTAACACTGAAGCTTTCTTT.

There are a few counts of this clone. The chain carries TRBV2 and TRBJ1-3, with a possible D match to TRBD1 (5 bases). Germline CDR1 reads SNHLY; CDR2 reads FYNNEI. The CDR3 sequence is 14 residues long. Trimming removed 3 bases at V and 2 bases at J, with 8 bases between. The CDR3 sequence: CASSEARAGNTIYF. The DNA of the CDR3 is TGTGCCAGCAGTGAGGCCAGGGCTGGAAACACCATATATTTT. Filled out from reference TRBV2 and TRBJ1-3, the complete variable domain reads EPEVTQTPSHQVTQMGQEVILRCVPISNHLYFYWYRQILGQKVEFLVSFYNNEISEKSEIFDDQFSVERPDGSNFTLKIRSTKLEDSAMYFCASSEARAGNTIYFGEGSWLTVV.

This chain connects TRBV6-5 to TRBJ2-1, with TRBD2 matching over 12 bases. The CDR3 spans 14 residues. Germline V gives CDR1 MNHEY, CDR2 SVGAGI. Trimming cost V 8 bases and J 7 bases; bases outside gene matches: 6. The DNA of the CDR3 is TGTGCCAGCCAACTAGCGGGGGGCGGGAATGAGCAGTTCTTC. Amino acids: CASQLAGGGNEQFF.

The chain carries TRBV5-1 and TRBJ1-4; tentative D call: TRBD1 (5 bases). Germline CDR1 reads SGHRS; CDR2 reads YFSETQ. Trimming cost V 7 bases and J 3 bases, with 19 bases left between them. This CDR3 comprises 16 residues. CDR3 residues: CASRRGSYVANEKLFF. The DNA of the CDR3 is TGCGCCAGCCGTAGGGGTAGTTACGTGGCTAATGAAAAACTGTTTTTT.

CDR3 loop: CASSPSSYEQYF. DNA of the CDR3: TGTGCCAGCAGTCCCAGCTCCTACGAGCAGTACTTC. The chain couples TRBV6-5 to TRBJ2-7; no firm D call. The CDR3 has 12 amino acids. Deletions cut 5 bases from V and 0 bases from J, with 5 bases between. Per the germline V gene, CDR1 is MNHEY and CDR2 is SVGAGI.

The CDR3 DNA is TGTGCCAGCTCACCAGTCCAGGGGGAAGGAAACACCATATATTTT. It codes for CASSPVQGEGNTIYF. V is TRBV18 and J is TRBJ1-3, with TRBD1 matching over 7 bases. The CDR3 loop spans 15 amino acids. CDR1 KGHSH and CDR2 LQKENI come from the germline V gene. The V segment lost 2 bases and the J segment 4 bases; nucleotides outside the gene matches: 5.

The chain joins TRBV29-1 to TRBJ1-1; D remains unclear. The germline V and J ends were trimmed by 2 bases and 7 bases, with 17 bases remaining between them. CDR3 length: 14 amino acids. CDR1 and CDR2 (germline): SQVTM, ANQGSEA. CDR3 DNA sequence: TGCAGCGTTGAACCTTCGCGAGGATTAGGTGAAGCTTTCTTT. Protein sequence: CSVEPSRGLGEAFF.

CDR3: CASSRRLAGVPYF. As DNA, the CDR3 is TGTGCCAGCAGCCGAAGACTAGCGGGGGTGCCGTACTTC. The genes are TRBV5-6 and TRBJ2-7; 12 bases line up with TRBD2. CDR3 length: 13 residues. Trimming removed 4 bases from V and 12 bases from J; junction bases left unmatched: 8. Looked up from germline, CDR1 is SGHDT and CDR2 is YYEEEE.

The chain recombines TRBV29-1 with TRBJ1-2; 7 bases fit TRBD1. The germline V gene encodes CDR1 SQVTM and CDR2 ANQGSEA. The CDR3 spans 13 residues. Trimming took 7 bases from V and 3 from J; bases not matched to a gene: 8. The CDR3 nucleotides read TGCAGCGGGGCGACAGGGACTGACTATGGCTACACCTTC. This translates into CSGATGTDYGYTF.